The sequence of this T cell receptor beta chain was determined in a study of beta chain features in type 1 diabetes. Overall study findings and caveats: VDJ junctions in type 1 diabetes patients carried more deletions and fewer insertions.

As regards this clone: Its specificity is not known.

Germline CDR1 SGHNT, CDR2 YYREEE (reference sequence). The CDR3 totals 14 residues. V lost 10 bases, J lost 1 base, and 14 bases lay in between. As every portion of the isolated RNA was reverse transcribed, the sequencing read expressed TCRB transcripts. TCRdb's table, derived via immunoSEQ multiplex PCR, lists solely in-frame clones and lacks some. The profile shows 150,000 to 190,000 clones, about 7.3% of them singletons. The source of this sequence is a man aged 18 to 29 in good health. Material for sequencing was central memory CD4+ T cells from blood. The chain is built from TRBV5-4 and TRBJ2-2; a possible D gene is TRBD1 (6 bases). Written as DNA, the CDR3 is TGTGCCTGGCACAGACAGGTGAACACCGGGGAGCTGTTTTTT. It yields the protein CAWHRQVNTGELFF. The full variable domain, with the rest looked up from reference TRBV5-4 and TRBJ2-2, is ETGVTQSPTHLIKTRGQQVTLRCSSQSGHNTVSWYQQALGQGPQFIFQYYREEENGRGNFPPRFSGLQFPNYSSELNVNALELDDSALYLCAWHRQVNTGELFFGEGSRLTVL.